The rows below give T cell receptor beta chains drawn from one sample of a study of a mutant IDH1 vaccine in newly diagnosed glioma. No antigen has been identified for these receptors. Assay: immunoSEQ multiplex PCR; the TCRdb copy retains only in-frame clones and omits some. The data contain approximately 66,000 clones, 80% to 85% of them seen just once; the ten biggest clones take up around 4.6%. The source material was PBMCs, sampled from a glioma patient whose treatment included an IDH1 peptide vaccine. These receptors all come from a man aged 30 to 39 with glioma. Both conserved end residues are part of each CDR3. A D gene is named only where the DNA matches it firmly. A clone size is listed for some rows: how often the clone was seen (once, few, many), or a class if it is expanded.

J: TRBJ2-5
D: TRBD2
size: -
V: TRBV18
CDR3: CASSPRTSGGQETQYF
DNA: TGTGCCAGCTCACCCAGGACTAGCGGGGGGCAAGAGACCCAGTACTTC

J: TRBJ2-1
D: -
size: -
V: TRBV19
CDR3: CASSISERNEQFF
DNA: TGTGCCAGTAGTATATCGGAGAGGAATGAGCAGTTCTTC

J: TRBJ2-5
D: -
size: -
V: TRBV7-2
CDR3: CASSPFGQGETQYF
DNA: TGTGCCAGCAGCCCTTTCGGGCAGGGAGAGACCCAGTACTTC

J: TRBJ2-3
D: TRBD1
size: -
V: TRBV5-1
CDR3: CASSLQDRVEDTQYF
DNA: TGCGCCAGCAGCTTACAAGACAGGGTTGAAGATACGCAGTATTTT

J: TRBJ2-1
D: -
size: -
V: TRBV5-4
CDR3: CASSPELDEYNEQFF
DNA: TGTGCCAGCAGTCCGGAATTGGACGAATACAATGAGCAGTTCTTC

J: TRBJ1-5
D: TRBD1
size: -
V: TRBV4-1
CDR3: CASSQPGTGEFYQPQHF
DNA: TGCGCCAGCAGCCAACCCGGGACAGGGGAGTTCTATCAGCCCCAGCATTTT

J: TRBJ1-2
D: -
size: -
V: TRBV7-8
CDR3: CASSLVYPGVANYGYTF
DNA: TGTGCCAGCAGCTTAGTTTACCCAGGAGTTGCTAACTATGGCTACACCTTC

J: TRBJ1-3
D: -
size: -
V: TRBV4-2
CDR3: CASSQGGDGNTIYF
DNA: TGTGCCAGCAGCCAAGGGGGTGATGGAAACACCATATATTTT

J: TRBJ1-4
D: TRBD1
size: -
V: TRBV28
CDR3: CASSSEQGAREKLFF
DNA: TGTGCCAGCAGTTCAGAACAGGGGGCTCGGGAAAAACTGTTTTTT

J: TRBJ1-5
D: TRBD1
size: -
V: TRBV6-1
CDR3: CASSVRQGWHQPQHF
DNA: TGTGCCAGCAGTGTTCGACAGGGTTGGCATCAGCCCCAGCATTTT

J: TRBJ2-1
D: -
size: -
V: TRBV2
CDR3: CASRQYMSSYNEQFF
DNA: TGTGCCAGCAGACAATACATGAGCTCCTACAATGAGCAGTTCTTC

J: TRBJ1-2
D: -
size: -
V: TRBV28
CDR3: CASSPNYGYTF
DNA: TGTGCCAGCAGTCCTAACTATGGCTACACCTTC

J: TRBJ2-1
D: TRBD2
size: once
V: TRBV11-2
CDR3: CASSLGRTSGGQFF
DNA: TGTGCCAGCAGCTTAGGGAGGACTAGCGGGGGACAGTTCTTC

J: TRBJ2-7
D: -
size: -
V: TRBV6-5
CDR3: CASMTGGYEQYF
DNA: TGTGCCAGCATGACAGGAGGTTACGAGCAGTACTTC

J: TRBJ2-2
D: -
size: -
V: TRBV27
CDR3: CASSFVRVKGVGELFF
DNA: TGTGCCAGCAGTTTCGTCCGGGTGAAAGGGGTCGGGGAGCTGTTTTTT

J: TRBJ1-5
D: -
size: -
V: TRBV4-1
CDR3: CASSQGGNQPQHF
DNA: TGCGCCAGCAGCCAAGGTGGTAATCAGCCCCAGCATTTT

J: TRBJ1-2
D: -
size: few
V: TRBV29-1
CDR3: CSVTRGGGYTF
DNA: TGCAGCGTAACAAGGGGAGGAGGCTACACCTTC

J: TRBJ1-5
D: -
size: once
V: TRBV7-9
CDR3: CASSLAGIWGNQPQHF
DNA: TGTGCCAGCAGCTTAGCCGGGATTTGGGGCAATCAGCCCCAGCATTTT

J: TRBJ2-1
D: -
size: few
V: TRBV19
CDR3: CASTLERGSSYNEQFF
DNA: TGTGCCAGTACCCTCGAAAGGGGGTCATCCTACAATGAGCAGTTCTTC

J: TRBJ1-1
D: -
size: -
V: TRBV18
CDR3: CASSPRPSTEAFF
DNA: TGTGCCAGCTCACCCCGGCCTTCCACTGAAGCTTTCTTT

J: TRBJ1-6
D: TRBD1
size: -
V: TRBV5-5
CDR3: CASSSDRGNSPLHF
DNA: TGTGCCAGTAGTTCGGACAGGGGGAATTCACCCCTCCACTTT

J: TRBJ2-7
D: TRBD2
size: -
V: TRBV29-1
CDR3: CSVKKASGPVVGEQYF
DNA: TGCAGCGTCAAGAAGGCTAGCGGCCCAGTAGTCGGGGAGCAGTACTTC

J: TRBJ1-1
D: -
size: -
V: TRBV14
CDR3: CASSQVNEAFF
DNA: TGTGCCAGCAGCCAAGTTAATGAAGCTTTCTTT

J: TRBJ2-6
D: -
size: -
V: TRBV7-6
CDR3: CASSLAAGSGANVLTF
DNA: TGTGCCAGCAGCTTAGCGGCTGGGTCTGGGGCCAACGTCCTGACTTTC

J: TRBJ1-2
D: -
size: -
V: TRBV4-1
CDR3: CASSQPMGEGYTF
DNA: TGCGCCAGCAGCCAACCTATGGGGGAGGGCTACACCTTC